This TCR beta chain was captured in a study of cytomegalovirus exposure and HLA in healthy donors. In the PCR, 60 Vbeta and 13 Jbeta primers were used. Sequencing used immunoSEQ multiplex PCR; TCRdb keeps in-frame clones, though not all of them. The sample yields approximately 69,000 clones, 70% to 75% seen once. Germline-derived CDR1 and CDR2 are SGHRS and YFSETQ. This CDR3 contains 14 residues. V dropped 0 bases and J dropped 7 bases, with 8 bases sitting between them. Material for sequencing was PBMCs. The chain couples TRBV5-1 to TRBJ1-6; no clear D gene. The sequence was collected from a woman aged 25 to 39 in good health and CMV-seropositive. The CDR3 sequence: CASSLGGQNSPLHF. The CDR3 DNA reads TGCGCCAGCAGCTTGGGAGGGCAGAATTCACCCCTCCACTTT. The complete variable domain, with remaining parts taken from reference TRBV5-1 and TRBJ1-6, reads KAGVTQTPRYLIKTRGQQVTLSCSPISGHRSVSWYQQTPGQGLQFLFEYFSETQRNKGNFPGRFSGRQFSNSRSEMNVSTLELGDSALYLCASSLGGQNSPLHFGNGTRLTVT.